One sample yielded the 19 T cell receptor beta chains listed below, sequenced in a study of T cell changes during pregnancy in multiple sclerosis. Data came from immunoSEQ multiplex PCR; TCRdb stores just in-frame clones and leaves some out. The data hold 71,000 or so clones, with just over 90% observed a single time. The source material was peripheral blood, sampled in the third trimester of pregnancy. These receptors were obtained from a female donor with multiple sclerosis, enrolled in a pregnancy study.

The chain joins TRBV12-5 to TRBJ1-5; the D gene is possibly TRBD1 (5 bases). Germline V gene sequence: CDR1 LGHNT, CDR2 FRNRAP. CDR3 length: 14 residues. V dropped 2 bases and J dropped 9 bases, with 14 bases sitting between them. The CDR3 region is CASGLPLGGSPQHF. The CDR3 bases are TGTGCTAGTGGTTTGCCACTCGGGGGATCGCCCCAGCATTTT.

This rearrangement joins TRBV7-9 to TRBJ2-7; no clear D gene. Germline V lookup: CDR1 SEHNR, CDR2 FQNEAQ (reference sequence). The V gene lost 5 bases and the J gene lost 6 bases, with 11 bases spanning the gap. CDR3 length equals 12 residues. CDR3 nucleotide sequence: TGTGCCAGCAGCCAGACTCAGAGCGAGCAGTACTTC. Translated: CASSQTQSEQYF.

V is TRBV14 and J is TRBJ2-1, with D unresolved. The V and J ends lost 0 bases and 14 bases respectively, with 14 bases between them. This CDR3 region has 13 residues. Looked up from germline, CDR1 is SGHDN and CDR2 is FVKESK. CDR3 in amino acids: CASSQDRRTREFF. The CDR3 nucleotides are TGTGCCAGCAGCCAAGATCGACGCACCCGGGAGTTCTTC. The whole variable domain, remainder taken from reference TRBV14 and TRBJ2-1, is EAGVTQFPSHSVIEKGQTVTLRCDPISGHDNLYWYRRVMGKEIKFLLHFVKESKQDESGMPNNRFLAERTGGTYSTLKVQPAELEDSGVYFCASSQDRRTREFFGPGTRLTVL.

V usage is TRBV19 and J usage is TRBJ2-4, with a weak D call TRBD1 (6 bases). Germline V lookup: CDR1 LNHDA, CDR2 SQIVND (reference sequence). Trimming shortened V by 8 bases and J by 1 base, and 21 bases separated the two germline ends. The CDR3 has 17 amino acids. In DNA form, the CDR3 reads TGTGCCAGTGCAAGGGACATAAATCCCTATGCCAAAAACATTCAGTACTTC. Its translation: CASARDINPYAKNIQYF.

The J gene is TRBJ1-2, the V gene TRBV4-1, with no clear D. V dropped 8 bases and J dropped 0 bases, with 13 bases sitting between them. The CDR3 sequence is 14 residues long. Germline CDR1 and CDR2: MGHRA and YSYEKL. The CDR3 nucleotides are TGCGCCAGCGTGGGCGGGCCACCTAACTATGGCTACACCTTC. It yields the protein CASVGGPPNYGYTF.

V usage is TRBV28 and J usage is TRBJ1-4, with D unresolved. Germline V gives CDR1 MDHEN, CDR2 SYDVKM. This CDR3 has 12 amino acids. V lost 3 bases, J lost 10 bases, and 9 bases lay in between. In DNA, the CDR3 is TGTGCCAGCAGTTTTGACCGGGGAAAACTGTTTTTT. Translation gives CASSFDRGKLFF.

The J gene is TRBJ2-3, the V gene TRBV2; TRBD2 matches at 7 bases. The ends lost 6 bases at V and 1 base at J; junction bases unmatched: 7. CDR1 and CDR2 from the germline V gene are SNHLY and FYNNEI. The CDR3 sequence is 15 residues long. The CDR3 protein is CASRLASARTDTQYF. The CDR3 nucleotides are TGTGCCAGCAGACTAGCGTCGGCCCGCACAGATACGCAGTATTTT.

This chain links TRBV4-2 with TRBJ2-2; 7 nucleotides agree with TRBD2. CDR1 is LGHNA and CDR2 is YNFKEQ in the germline V gene. V was clipped by 1 base and J by 4 bases; unmatched bases: 6. This CDR3 has 16 residues. The CDR3 loop is CASSQAEREGTGELFF. CDR3 coding DNA: TGTGCCAGCAGCCAAGCGGAGCGGGAAGGCACCGGGGAGCTGTTTTTT.

The chain recombines TRBV5-6 with TRBJ1-2; no clear D gene. The CDR3 sequence is 14 residues long. V dropped 0 bases and J dropped 4 bases, with 10 bases sitting between them. CDR1 and CDR2 from the germline V gene are SGHDT and YYEEEE. CDR3 amino acids: CASSLVSTPYGYTF. The DNA of the CDR3 is TGTGCCAGCAGCTTGGTTAGCACTCCCTATGGCTACACCTTC.

V usage is TRBV7-9 and J usage is TRBJ2-7; D is perhaps TRBD1 (7 bases). Germline V gene data show CDR1 as SEHNR and CDR2 as FQNEAQ (reference sequence). The CDR3 has 12 residues. Trimming left V 5 bases short and J 5 bases short, with 10 bases between. In DNA form, the CDR3 reads TGTGCCAGCAGCGCGGGACAGAACGAGCAGTACTTC. Its translation: CASSAGQNEQYF.

The chain links TRBV27 to TRBJ2-7; perhaps TRBD2 as D (5 bases). This CDR3 is built from 15 residues. In germline, CDR1 is MNHEY, CDR2 SMNVEV (reference sequence). Trimming stripped 5 bases from V and 3 bases from J, with 17 bases between. This CDR3 reads CASSPFVGDRYEQYF. The CDR3 region has the DNA TGTGCCAGCAGTCCCTTTGTGGGAGACCGCTACGAGCAGTACTTC.

The chain carries TRBV19 and TRBJ2-1, with 8 bases matching TRBD2. The CDR3 sequence is 17 residues long. Germline assignment: CDR1 LNHDA and CDR2 SQIVND (reference sequence). V lost 3 bases, J lost 2 bases, and 9 bases stayed unmatched. CDR3 protein: CASSIGGASGTYNEQFF. The DNA of the CDR3 is TGTGCCAGTAGTATCGGGGGGGCTAGCGGAACCTACAATGAGCAGTTCTTC.

This clone was counted once. The chain combines TRBV10-3 with TRBJ1-2; TRBD1 agrees at 9 bases. The CDR3 spans 13 residues. The ends lost 8 bases at V and 4 bases at J; junction bases unmatched: 5. The V gene's germline CDR1 is ENHRY and CDR2 SYGVKD. The CDR3 region is CAIEGQGSYGYTF. The CDR3 DNA reads as TGTGCCATCGAAGGACAGGGGAGCTATGGCTACACCTTC.

Here the CDR3 reads CASSWRLAGFQETQYF. CDR3 in DNA: TGTGCCAGCAGCTGGCGACTAGCGGGGTTTCAAGAGACCCAGTACTTC. The chain employs TRBV7-8 and TRBJ2-5; 11 positions match TRBD2. V lost 4 bases and J lost 2; bases outside the gene matches: 6. The CDR3 sequence is 16 residues long. Germline loops: CDR1 SGHVS, CDR2 FQNEAQ.

The chain employs TRBV5-1 and TRBJ1-1, with TRBD1 as a possible D gene (6 bases). CDR1 and CDR2 from the germline V gene are SGHRS and YFSETQ. Between the trimmed V and J ends, which lost 2 bases and 8 bases, there was a span of 16 bases. This CDR3 is built from 14 residues. The CDR3 DNA follows: TGCGCCAGCAGCTTAACAGGGAAAGGGACCGAAGCTTTCTTT. Residues: CASSLTGKGTEAFF.

The chain combines TRBV9 with TRBJ2-5, with D perhaps matching TRBD2 (6 bases). The germline V gene encodes CDR1 SGDLS and CDR2 YYNGEE. This CDR3 has 16 residues. V was clipped by 0 bases and J by 2 bases, with 14 bases between them. The CDR3 DNA sequence: TGTGCCAGCAGCGTAGCTTTGGCTAGCGAGCAAGAGACCCAGTACTTC. Translation gives CASSVALASEQETQYF.

The genes are TRBV5-1 and TRBJ2-5; D gene uncertain. Germline CDR1 is SGHRS and CDR2 is YFSETQ. The CDR3 extends over 14 amino acids. The V and J ends lost 0 bases and 1 base respectively, with 7 bases between them. Here the CDR3 DNA reads TGCGCCAGCAGCTTGGCCGAACTCCAAGAGACCCAGTACTTC. Amino acids: CASSLAELQETQYF. Full variable domain (rest looked up from reference TRBV5-1 and TRBJ2-5): KAGVTQTPRYLIKTRGQQVTLSCSPISGHRSVSWYQQTPGQGLQFLFEYFSETQRNKGNFPGRFSGRQFSNSRSEMNVSTLELGDSALYLCASSLAELQETQYFGPGTRLLVL.

This sequence joins TRBV6-6 and TRBJ1-3; D unresolved. The CDR3 consists of 13 residues. Trimming shortened V by 3 bases and J by 8 bases, and 11 bases separated the two germline ends. Germline CDR1 MNHNY, CDR2 SVGAGI (reference sequence). CDR3 sequence reads: CASSYNSGDTIYF. The CDR3 bases are TGTGCCAGCAGTTATAATAGCGGAGACACCATATATTTT.

The CDR3 DNA sequence: TGTGCCAGCAGTGAAGAGATCGGACTAGCGGGAGTTTCCGGGGAGCTGTTTTTT. As protein: CASSEEIGLAGVSGELFF. This chain uses TRBV6-1 with TRBJ2-2, with TRBD2 matching 13 bases. This CDR3 is 18 amino acids long. Trimming at V came to 1 base and at J to 6 bases, leaving 8 bases not matched to a gene. Per germline, CDR1 MNHNS and CDR2 SASEGT.